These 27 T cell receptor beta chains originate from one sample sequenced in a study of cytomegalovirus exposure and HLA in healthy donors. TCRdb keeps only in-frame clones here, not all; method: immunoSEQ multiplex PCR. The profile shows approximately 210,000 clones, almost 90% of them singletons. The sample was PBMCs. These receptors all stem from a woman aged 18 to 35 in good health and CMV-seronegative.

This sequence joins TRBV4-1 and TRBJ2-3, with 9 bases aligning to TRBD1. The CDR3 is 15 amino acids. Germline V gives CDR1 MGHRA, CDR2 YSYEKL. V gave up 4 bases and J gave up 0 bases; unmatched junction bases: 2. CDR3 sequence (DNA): TGCGCCAGCAGCCTACAGGGGGCTAGCACAGATACGCAGTATTTT. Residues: CASSLQGASTDTQYF.

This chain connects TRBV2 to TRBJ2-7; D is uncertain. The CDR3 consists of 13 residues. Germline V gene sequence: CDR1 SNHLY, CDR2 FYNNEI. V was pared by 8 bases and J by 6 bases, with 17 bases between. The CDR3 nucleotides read TGTGCCAGCCTCCTAGATAGCATTACCGAGCAGTACTTC. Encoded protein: CASLLDSITEQYF.

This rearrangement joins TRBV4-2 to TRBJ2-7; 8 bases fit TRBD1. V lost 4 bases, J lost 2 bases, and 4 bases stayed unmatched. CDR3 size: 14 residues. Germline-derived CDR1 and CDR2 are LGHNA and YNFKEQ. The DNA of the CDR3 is TGTGCCAGCAGCCCCACAGGGGGAACCTACGAGCAGTACTTC. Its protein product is CASSPTGGTYEQYF.

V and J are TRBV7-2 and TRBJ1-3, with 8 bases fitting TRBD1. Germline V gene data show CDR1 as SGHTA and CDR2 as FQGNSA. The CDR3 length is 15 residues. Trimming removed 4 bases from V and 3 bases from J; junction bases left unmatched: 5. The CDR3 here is CASSYRQGRGNTIYF. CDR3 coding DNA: TGTGCCAGCAGCTACCGACAGGGGCGTGGAAACACCATATATTTT.

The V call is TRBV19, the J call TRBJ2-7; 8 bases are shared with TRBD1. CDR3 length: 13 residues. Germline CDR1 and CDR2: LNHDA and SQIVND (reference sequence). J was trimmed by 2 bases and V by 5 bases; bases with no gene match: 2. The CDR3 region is CASSDRGTYEQYF. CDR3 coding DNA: TGTGCCAGTAGTGACAGGGGTACCTACGAGCAGTACTTC.

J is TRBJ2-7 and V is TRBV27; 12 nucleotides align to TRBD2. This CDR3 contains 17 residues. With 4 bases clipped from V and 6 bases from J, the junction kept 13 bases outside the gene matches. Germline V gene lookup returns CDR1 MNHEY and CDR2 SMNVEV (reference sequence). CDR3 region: CASSWGGGTSGQGEQYF. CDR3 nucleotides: TGTGCCAGCAGTTGGGGTGGGGGGACTAGCGGGCAAGGCGAGCAGTACTTC.

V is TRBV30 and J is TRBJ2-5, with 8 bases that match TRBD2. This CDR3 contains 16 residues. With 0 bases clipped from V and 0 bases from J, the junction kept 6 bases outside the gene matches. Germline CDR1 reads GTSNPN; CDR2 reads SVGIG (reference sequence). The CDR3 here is CAWSVQSGGNQETQYF. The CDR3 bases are TGTGCCTGGAGTGTACAGAGCGGGGGAAACCAAGAGACCCAGTACTTC.

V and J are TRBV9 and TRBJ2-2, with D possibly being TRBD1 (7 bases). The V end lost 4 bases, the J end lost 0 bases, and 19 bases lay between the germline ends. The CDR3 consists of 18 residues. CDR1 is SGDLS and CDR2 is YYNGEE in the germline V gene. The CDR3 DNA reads TGTGCCAGCAGCAAAATAGGGGGCGGACTAACGAACACCGGGGAGCTGTTTTTT. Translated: CASSKIGGGLTNTGELFF.

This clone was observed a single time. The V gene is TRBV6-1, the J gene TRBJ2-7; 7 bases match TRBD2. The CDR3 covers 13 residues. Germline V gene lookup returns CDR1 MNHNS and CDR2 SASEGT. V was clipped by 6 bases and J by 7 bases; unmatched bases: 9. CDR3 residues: CASRMTSLGEQYF. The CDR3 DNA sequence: TGTGCCAGCAGGATGACTAGCCTGGGGGAGCAGTACTTC.

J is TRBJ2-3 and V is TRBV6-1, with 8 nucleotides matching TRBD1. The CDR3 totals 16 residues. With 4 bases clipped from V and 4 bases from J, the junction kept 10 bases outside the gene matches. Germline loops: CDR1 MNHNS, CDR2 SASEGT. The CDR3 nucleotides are TGTGCCAGCAGTGCCCTGACAGGGGTGTTTTCAGATACGCAGTATTTT. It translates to CASSALTGVFSDTQYF.

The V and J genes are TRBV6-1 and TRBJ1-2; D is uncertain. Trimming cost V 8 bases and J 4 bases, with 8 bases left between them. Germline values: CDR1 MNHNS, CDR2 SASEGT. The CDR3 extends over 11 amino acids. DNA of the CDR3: TGTGCCAGCCGAGGTAGCTATGGCTACACCTTC. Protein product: CASRGSYGYTF.

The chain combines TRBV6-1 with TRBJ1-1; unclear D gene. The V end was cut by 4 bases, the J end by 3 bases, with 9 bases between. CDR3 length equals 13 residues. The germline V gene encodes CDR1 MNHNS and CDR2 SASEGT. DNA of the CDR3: TGTGCCAGCAGTGGCGATGTGGACACTGAAGCTTTCTTT. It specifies CASSGDVDTEAFF.

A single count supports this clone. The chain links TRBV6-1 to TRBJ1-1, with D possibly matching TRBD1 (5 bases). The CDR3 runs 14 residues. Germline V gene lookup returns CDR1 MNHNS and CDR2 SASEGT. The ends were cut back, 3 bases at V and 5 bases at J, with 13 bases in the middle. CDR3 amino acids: CASSEFPGGTEAFF. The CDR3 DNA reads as TGTGCCAGCAGTGAGTTCCCCGGGGGAACTGAAGCTTTCTTT.

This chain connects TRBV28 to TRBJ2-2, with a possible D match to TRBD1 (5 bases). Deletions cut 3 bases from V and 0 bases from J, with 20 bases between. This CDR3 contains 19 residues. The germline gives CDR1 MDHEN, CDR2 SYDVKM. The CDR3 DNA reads TGTGCCAGCAGTTTGACTTATTTGGGTCGGACACCGAACACCGGGGAGCTGTTTTTT. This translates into CASSLTYLGRTPNTGELFF.

The CDR3 here is CASSLGGTGRYEQYF. Here the CDR3 DNA reads TGCGCCAGCAGCTTGGGGGGGACAGGGCGCTACGAGCAGTACTTC. V is TRBV5-1 and J is TRBJ2-7; TRBD1 matches 9 bases. V shed 0 bases and J 3 bases; nucleotides not matched to a gene: 4. Germline V gives CDR1 SGHRS, CDR2 YFSETQ. CDR3 length: 15 residues.

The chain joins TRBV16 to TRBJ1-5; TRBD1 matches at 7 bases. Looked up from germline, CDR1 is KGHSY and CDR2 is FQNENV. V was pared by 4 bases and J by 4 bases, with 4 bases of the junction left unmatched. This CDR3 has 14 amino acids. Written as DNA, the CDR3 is TGTGCCAGCAGCCCGACAGGGATTAATCAGCCCCAGCATTTT. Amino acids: CASSPTGINQPQHF.

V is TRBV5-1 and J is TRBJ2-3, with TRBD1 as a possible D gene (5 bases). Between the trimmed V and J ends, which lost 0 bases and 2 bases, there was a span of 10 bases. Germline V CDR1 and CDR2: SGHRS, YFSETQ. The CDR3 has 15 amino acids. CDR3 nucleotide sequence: TGCGCCAGCAGCTTGGACAGGCGGAACACAGATACGCAGTATTTT. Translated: CASSLDRRNTDTQYF.

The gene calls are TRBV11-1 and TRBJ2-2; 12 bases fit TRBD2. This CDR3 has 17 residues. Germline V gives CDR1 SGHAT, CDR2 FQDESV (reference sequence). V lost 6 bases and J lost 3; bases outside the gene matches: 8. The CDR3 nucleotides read TGTGCCAGCAGTTACGGGACTAGCGGGTTGTACACCGGGGAGCTGTTTTTT. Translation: CASSYGTSGLYTGELFF.

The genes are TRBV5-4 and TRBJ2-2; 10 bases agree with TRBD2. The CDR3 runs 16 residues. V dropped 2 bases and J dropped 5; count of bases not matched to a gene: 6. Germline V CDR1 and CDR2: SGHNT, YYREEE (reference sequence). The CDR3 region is CASSFRLAGVTGELFF. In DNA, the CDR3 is TGTGCCAGCAGCTTCAGACTAGCGGGCGTTACCGGGGAGCTGTTTTTT.

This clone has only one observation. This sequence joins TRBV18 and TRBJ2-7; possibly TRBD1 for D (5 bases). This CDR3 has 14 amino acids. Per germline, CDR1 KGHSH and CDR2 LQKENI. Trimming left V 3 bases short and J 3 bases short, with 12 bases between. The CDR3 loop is CASSPNQGGYEQYF. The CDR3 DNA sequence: TGTGCCAGCTCACCTAACCAGGGCGGCTACGAGCAGTACTTC.

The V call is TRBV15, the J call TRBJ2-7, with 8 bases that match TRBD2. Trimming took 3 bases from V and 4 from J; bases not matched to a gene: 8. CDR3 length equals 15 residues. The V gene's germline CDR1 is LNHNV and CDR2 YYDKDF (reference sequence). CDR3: CATSSPRSGSYEQYF. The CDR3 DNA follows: TGTGCCACCAGCAGTCCCAGAAGCGGGAGTTACGAGCAGTACTTC.

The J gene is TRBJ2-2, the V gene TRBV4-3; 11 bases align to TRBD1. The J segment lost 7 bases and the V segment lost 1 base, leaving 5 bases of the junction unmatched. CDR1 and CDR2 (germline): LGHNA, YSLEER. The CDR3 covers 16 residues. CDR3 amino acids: CASSQVPGTGGGELFF. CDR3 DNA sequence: TGCGCCAGCAGCCAAGTCCCCGGGACAGGGGGCGGGGAGCTGTTTTTT.

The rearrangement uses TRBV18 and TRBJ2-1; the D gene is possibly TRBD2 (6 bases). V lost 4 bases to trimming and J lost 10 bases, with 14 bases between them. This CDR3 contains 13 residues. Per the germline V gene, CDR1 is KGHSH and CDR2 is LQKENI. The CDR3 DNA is TGTGCCAGCTCACTTTCCTTAGCGGAAGAGCAGTTCTTC. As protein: CASSLSLAEEQFF.

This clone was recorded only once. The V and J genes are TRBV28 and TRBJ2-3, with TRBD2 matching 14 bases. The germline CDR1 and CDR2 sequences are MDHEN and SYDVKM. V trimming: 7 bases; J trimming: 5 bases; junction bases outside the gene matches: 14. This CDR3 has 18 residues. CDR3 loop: CASNTRLAGGPGGDTQYF. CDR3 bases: TGTGCCAGCAACACAAGACTAGCGGGAGGGCCAGGGGGAGATACGCAGTATTTT.

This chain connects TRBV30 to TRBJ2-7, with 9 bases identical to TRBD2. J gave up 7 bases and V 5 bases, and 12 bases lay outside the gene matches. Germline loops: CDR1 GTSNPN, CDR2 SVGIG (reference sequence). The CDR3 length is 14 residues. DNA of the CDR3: TGTGCCTGGTCCCGACTAGCGGAGACAGGAGAGCAGTACTTC. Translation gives CAWSRLAETGEQYF.

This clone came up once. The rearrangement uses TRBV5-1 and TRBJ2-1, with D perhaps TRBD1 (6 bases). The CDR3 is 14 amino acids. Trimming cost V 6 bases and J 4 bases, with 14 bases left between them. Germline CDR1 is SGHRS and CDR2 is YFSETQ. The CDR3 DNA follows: TGCGCCAGCAACGACGGGACACCTTACAATGAGCAGTTCTTC. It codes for CASNDGTPYNEQFF.

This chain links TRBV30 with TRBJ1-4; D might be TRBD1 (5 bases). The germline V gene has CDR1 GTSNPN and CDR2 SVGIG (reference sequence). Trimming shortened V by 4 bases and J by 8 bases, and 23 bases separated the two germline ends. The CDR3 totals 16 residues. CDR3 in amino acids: CAWTPPLQVVDEKLFF. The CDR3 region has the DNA TGTGCCTGGACCCCACCCCTACAGGTAGTTGACGAAAAACTGTTTTTT.